The source of this T cell receptor beta chain is a study of beta chain features in type 1 diabetes. As every portion of the isolated RNA was reverse transcribed, the sequencing read expressed TCRB transcripts. Measured with immunoSEQ multiplex PCR; TCRdb has only the in-frame clones, and not every one. The sample includes about 140,000 clones, 9% to 10% seen only once; the top ten take less than 0.85%. The germline gives CDR1 SGHAT, CDR2 FQNNGV. V lost 5 bases and J lost 12; bases outside the gene matches: 17. The CDR3 is 16 amino acids. The receptor's source is a middle-aged woman in good health. The J gene is TRBJ2-1, the V gene TRBV11-2; 9 bases align to TRBD1. The sequencing sample was made of central memory CD4+ T cells from blood. DNA of the CDR3: TGTGCCAGCAGCCCTATCCGAGACAGGGGGAGGCGAGGGCAGTTCTTC. This encodes CASSPIRDRGRRGQFF.